These 13 T cell receptor beta chains were sequenced from one sample in a study of spatial heterogeneity in lung cancer. TCRdb independently ran MiXCR on the 5' RACE reads; one entry per CDR3 protein. The sample consists of approximately 12,000 distinct CDR3 sequences, approximately 6.2% of them appearing once. Stated time point: sample taken at primary tumor resection. From tumor, nontumor lung or frozen PBMC, whole RNA was taken unsorted for sequencing. The specimen was normal lung tissue next to the tumor, collected at surgery. The receptors derive from a male donor with early-stage non-small cell lung cancer.

This clonotype was counted many times. This beta chain is an unintended read in a library built for alpha chains; its size means little. V usage is TRBV6-2 or TRBV6-3 and J usage is TRBJ1-1; D gene ambiguous. V lost 6 bases and J 5 bases, leaving 7 bases between the germline ends. The CDR3 extends over 11 amino acids. CDR1 is MNHEY, CDR2 SVGEGT, per germline. The CDR3 protein is CASSLGTEAFF. The CDR3 nucleotides are TGTGCCAGCAGCCTCGGGACTGAAGCTTTCTTT.

This clonotype was seen at least ten times. This beta chain is a stray sequence in a library constructed for alpha chains; its clone size is not meaningful. The chain uses TRBV10-3 and TRBJ2-3; 9 bases map to TRBD1. Germline V gene lookup returns CDR1 ENHRY and CDR2 SYGVKD. The V segment lost 6 bases and the J segment 15 bases; nucleotides outside the gene matches: 7. The length of the CDR3 is 11 residues. The CDR3 DNA reads TGTGCCATCAGCTCCGGGACAGGGCAATATTTT. It encodes CAISSGTGQYF.

This clonotype has a count of ten or more. The size of this beta chain means little, since it is a stray read in a library made for alpha chains. This chain joins TRBV20-1 and TRBJ1-2; TRBD1 aligns across 8 bases. Germline V gives CDR1 DFQATT, CDR2 SNEGSKA (reference sequence). The CDR3 spans 12 residues. With 3 bases clipped from V and 8 bases from J, the junction kept 5 bases outside the gene matches. The CDR3 is CSASPGGLGYTF. As DNA, the CDR3 is TGCAGTGCTAGCCCAGGGGGCTTAGGCTACACCTTC.

This clonotype occurred many times. Little can be read into the size of this beta chain, an off-target read in a library designed for alpha chains. The CDR3 loop is CASSLRDRGKKLFF. As DNA, the CDR3 is TGTGCCAGCAGCTTAAGGGACAGGGGGAAAAAACTGTTTTTT. The V gene is TRBV7-8, the J gene TRBJ1-4; TRBD1 agrees at 11 bases. The CDR3 extends over 14 amino acids. The ends lost 2 bases at V and 9 bases at J; junction bases unmatched: 2. From germline, CDR1 is SGHVS and CDR2 FQNEAQ. Looking up the rest from reference TRBV7-8 and TRBJ1-4 gives the full variable domain: GAGVSQSPRYKVAKRGQDVALRCDPISGHVSLFWYQQALGQGPEFLTYFQNEAQLDKSGLPSDRFFAERPEGSVSTLKIQRTQQEDSAVYLCASSLRDRGKKLFFGSGTQLSVL.

This clonotype was observed a few times. Since it is a stray read in a library aimed at alpha chains, this beta chain has a size that is not meaningful. The chain employs TRBV7-2 and TRBJ2-3; 7 bases are a match to TRBD2. V shed 0 bases and J 3 bases; nucleotides not matched to a gene: 3. Germline V lookup: CDR1 SGHTA, CDR2 FQGNSA. CDR3 length: 15 amino acids. This chain's CDR3 is CASSLAGGPTDTQYF. DNA of the CDR3: TGTGCCAGCAGCTTAGCGGGAGGGCCTACAGATACGCAGTATTTT.

This clonotype was seen many times. This beta chain appears as a stray read in a library generated for alpha chains; its size is not informative. The V and J genes are TRBV27 and TRBJ1-1; 8 nucleotides match TRBD1. CDR1 MNHEY and CDR2 SMNVEV come from the germline V gene (reference sequence). Unmatched junction bases numbered 7, after V lost 7 bases and J lost 6 bases. The CDR3 length is 13 residues. The CDR3 nucleotides are TGTGCCAGCAAGGACAGGGTGAGGGCTGAAGCTTTCTTT. It encodes CASKDRVRAEAFF.

This clonotype was seen repeatedly, ten times or more. The library was prepared for alpha chains; this beta chain is a stray read, so its frequency means little. The chain uses TRBV20-1 and TRBJ1-1; D possibly corresponds to TRBD1 (6 bases). The CDR3 sequence is 12 residues long. V was trimmed by 8 bases and J by 1 base, leaving 11 bases between them. Germline V CDR1 and CDR2: DFQATT, SNEGSKA (reference sequence). The CDR3 sequence: CSTRGPNTEAFF. As DNA, the CDR3 is TGCAGTACCAGGGGACCGAACACTGAAGCTTTCTTT.

The sample holds a few counts of this clonotype. Found in a library prepared for alpha chains, this beta chain is an off-target read, and its abundance has little meaning. V is TRBV2 and J is TRBJ1-1, with unresolved D. Germline V CDR1 and CDR2: SNHLY, FYNNEI. The CDR3 has 11 residues. Trimming took off 2 bases at V and 11 bases at J, with 9 bases between the two ends. The CDR3 is CASSETWDAFF. The CDR3 region has the DNA TGTGCCAGCAGTGAAACCTGGGATGCTTTCTTT.

This clonotype was detected many times. The library was built for alpha chains, so this beta chain is an off-target read and its size means little. The chain is built from TRBV9 and TRBJ2-1, with unresolved D. This CDR3 has 15 amino acids. The germline CDR1 and CDR2 sequences are SGDLS and YYNGEE. Trimming took off 0 bases at V and 0 bases at J, with 7 bases between the two ends. CDR3 residues: CASSVVSGSYNEQFF. CDR3 nucleotide sequence: TGTGCCAGCAGCGTAGTGTCGGGCTCCTACAATGAGCAGTTCTTC. The entire variable domain, with the rest obtained from reference TRBV9 and TRBJ2-1, is as follows: DSGVTQTPKHLITATGQRVTLRCSPRSGDLSVYWYQQSLDQGLQFLIQYYNGEERAKGNILERFSAQQFPDLHSELNLSSLELGDSALYFCASSVVSGSYNEQFFGPGTRLTVL.

As for this clonotype: Found in a library prepared for alpha chains, this beta chain is an off-target read, and its abundance has little meaning. The V call is TRBV11-2, the J call TRBJ2-1; D unclear. V gave up 0 bases and J gave up 9 bases, with 9 bases separating them. The CDR3 runs 13 residues. Germline V gene lookup returns CDR1 SGHAT and CDR2 FQNNGV. The DNA of the CDR3 is TGTGCCAGCAGCTTAGATCGGGTAGTTGAGCAGTTCTTC. It encodes CASSLDRVVEQFF.

This clonotype was recorded at least ten times. For a library built for alpha chains, this beta chain is a stray read; little rests on its size. J is TRBJ2-1 and V is TRBV5-1; no reliable D call. The CDR3 is made up of 12 amino acids. CDR1 is SGHRS and CDR2 is YFSETQ in the germline V gene. V dropped 6 bases and J dropped 5 bases, with 9 bases sitting between them. DNA of the CDR3: TGCGCCAGCACCTTCACGGACAATGAGCAGTTCTTC. As protein: CASTFTDNEQFF.

Regarding this clonotype: This beta chain is a stray read from a library made for alpha chains; its abundance is not meaningful. The V and J genes are TRBV7-9 and TRBJ2-7, with D possibly being TRBD2 (5 bases). The CDR3 runs 14 residues. Germline V lookup: CDR1 SEHNR, CDR2 FQNEAQ (reference sequence). The germline V and J ends were trimmed by 6 bases and 2 bases, with 14 bases remaining between them. The CDR3 here is CASRSGKATYEQYF. The DNA for the CDR3 is TGTGCCAGCAGGTCGGGGAAAGCTACCTACGAGCAGTACTTC.

This clonotype was recorded at least ten times. This beta chain lies outside the target of a library built for alpha chains; its clone size means little. This chain joins TRBV29-1 and TRBJ1-2, with D perhaps matching TRBD1 (5 bases). The CDR3 consists of 12 residues. Germline CDR1 is SQVTM and CDR2 is ANQGSEA. V shed 6 bases and J shed 5 bases, with 13 bases lying between them. The CDR3 sequence: CSVPGIQYGYTF. The CDR3, as DNA: TGCAGCGTCCCAGGGATTCAGTATGGCTACACCTTC.